This paragraph covers one T cell receptor (beta chain) sequence. Its antigen is still unknown. Base qualities are not provided; no much larger clone lies one nucleotide away. To sequence the TCRbeta CDR3 region, genomic DNA was isolated from the sorted cells. The immunoSEQ Assay was used for sequencing of TCRbeta CDR3 regions. TCRdb re-hosts the immuneACCESS table, in-frame sequences only. Its copies lack some clones; in the studies checked, an unresolved V gene accounts for under half of them, and the cause for the rest is not known. The sample table holds some 100,000 clones, of which around 86% were seen once. About 1.9% of the sample lies in the top ten. The data belong to a study of OX40 agonist ivuxolimab in advanced cancers. In the study overall: The costimulatory receptor OX40 (CD134) was targeted by ivuxolimab, a fully human IgG2 agonistic monoclonal antibody. Partial responses were achieved by three dose-escalation patients, of whom one had hepatocellular carcinoma and two had cutaneous melanoma. Intravenous ivuxolimab was administered to patients every 2 weeks at six dose levels: 0.01, 0.1, 0.3, 1.5, 3 and 10 mg/kg. The purpose of peripheral TCRbeta sequencing was to test whether ivuxolimab changed TCR sequence diversity and led to clonal T-cell expansion. Of the approximately 54 dose-escalation patients, hepatocellular carcinoma was present in around 20, melanoma in approximately 15, renal cell carcinoma in 9 and head and neck cancer in 9. In the dose-escalation cohort, approximately 80% of patients were male, and the mean age was around 65 years with a range of roughly 23 to 90. The paper describes the monotherapy dose-escalation part (N = 52 patients) of the phase I trial of ivuxolimab. Prior anti-PD-1, anti-PD-L1 or anti-CTLA-4 therapy was permitted, and checkpoint inhibitors had been received by around 39% of dose-escalation patients. Overall study results and their limits: At doses of 0.1 to 3.0 mg/kg, clonal expansion of both CD4+ and CD8+ T cells in blood was seen between baseline and week 6. Low levels of normalized T-cell clonal expansion were also seen in some patients who did not respond. Partial responders in the 0.1-3.0 mg/kg groups had among the lowest normalized peripheral clonal expansion, especially among CD8+ T cells. Antigen specificity was not determined for the clonally expanded peripheral T cells. After ivuxolimab, expanded clones were on average more numerous among CD8+ T cells than among CD4+ T cells.

The trial excluded patients who had a history of autoimmune disease or were on systemic immunosuppression. Peripheral blood for TCR sequencing was collected from all dose cohorts at baseline, on cycle 4 day 1, and on cycle 7 day 1. The samples were drawn from a first-in-human, open-label, multicenter phase I dose-escalation trial of ivuxolimab. Adults with locally advanced or metastatic melanoma, renal cell, hepatocellular, or head and neck squamous cell carcinoma were enrolled in the trial. CD4+ and CD8+ T cells were sorted separately from peripheral blood before TCR sequencing. CDR1 LGHNA and CDR2 YNFKEQ were looked up in the germline V gene. V trim: 0 bases; J trim: 2 bases; unmatched bases: 7. The CDR3, from cysteine to phenylalanine, totals 17 residues. The retained sequence is limited to the CDR3, 51 bases, with the frame set at the first base.

The starting material was CD4+ or CD8+ T cells sorted from blood, obtained in a trial of the OX40 agonist ivuxolimab. This TCR was sampled from an adult with an advanced solid tumor such as melanoma, head and neck, liver or kidney cancer. The chain is encoded by TRBV4-2 joined to TRBJ2-1; 7 central nucleotides agree with TRBD2. The DNA sequence is given as TGTGCCAGCAGCCAAGATCGGGCGGGAGCGACCTACAATGAGCAGTTCTTC. Translation gives CASSQDRAGATYNEQFF.